Detailed here is one T cell receptor beta chain. This entry comes from a study of cytomegalovirus exposure and HLA in healthy donors. Study summary: Early release data held tens of millions of unique TCRs from HLA-typed donors.

60 Vbeta and 13 Jbeta primers were used in PCR. Profiling relied on immunoSEQ multiplex PCR, and the TCRdb table lists in-frame clones only, not all of them. The top ten clones hold around 4.7% of a sample with over 120,000 clones, around 67% of them seen once. Sequenced material: PBMCs. This sequence originates from a man between 18 and 35 years old in good health and CMV-seropositive.

CDR3 protein: CASSVSGTGLEGPFF. The CDR3 coding sequence is TGTGCCAGTAGTGTGTCTGGGACAGGCTTAGAGGGGCCGTTCTTC. V and J are TRBV19 and TRBJ2-1; 8 bases line up with TRBD1. Germline CDR1 LNHDA, CDR2 SQIVND (reference sequence). V dropped 5 bases and J dropped 15; count of bases not matched to a gene: 18. There are 15 residues in the CDR3.